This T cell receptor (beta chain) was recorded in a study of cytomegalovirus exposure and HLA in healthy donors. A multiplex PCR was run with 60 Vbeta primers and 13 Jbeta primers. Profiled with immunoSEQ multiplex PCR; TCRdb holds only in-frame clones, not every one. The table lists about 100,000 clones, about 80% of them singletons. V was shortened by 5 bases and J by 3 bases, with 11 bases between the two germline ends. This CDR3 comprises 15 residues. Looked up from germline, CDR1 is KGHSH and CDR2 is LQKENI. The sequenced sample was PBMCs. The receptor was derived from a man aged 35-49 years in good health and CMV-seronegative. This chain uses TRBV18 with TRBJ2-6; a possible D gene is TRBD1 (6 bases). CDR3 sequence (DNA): TGTGCCAGCTCATTCACAGGGCTTGGGGCCAACGTCCTGACTTTC. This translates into CASSFTGLGANVLTF.